The 9 T cell receptor beta chains below all came from one sample that was sequenced in a study of molecular identifiers for immune sequencing clone quantification. TCRdb itself ran the PCR reads through MiXCR, one entry per CDR3 protein. This table has about 510,000 distinct CDR3 sequences, approximately 25% appearing once. Sequenced sample: naive CD8+ T cells from blood, with Jurkat cell RNA spiked in. Stated subset: FACS-sorted CD8+CD4-CCR7+CD45RA+ naive T cells. Every receptor here comes from a human donor in good health. Some libraries in this study had Jurkat cell RNA spiked in.

This sequence joins TRBV30 and TRBJ2-5; 8 bases are shared with TRBD2. CDR3 length: 14 residues. Germline CDR1 reads GTSNPN; CDR2 reads SVGIG (reference sequence). The V and J ends lost 3 bases and 6 bases, in that order; junction bases with no gene match: 9. Here the CDR3 reads CAWSGGVSGQTQYF. In DNA, the CDR3 is TGTGCCTGGAGCGGGGGGGTTTCGGGACAGACCCAGTACTTC.

V is TRBV30 and J is TRBJ2-1; no reliable D call. This CDR3 is 11 amino acids long. Germline CDR1 is GTSNPN and CDR2 is SVGIG (reference sequence). V was trimmed by 2 bases and J by 13 bases, leaving 12 bases between them. CDR3 residues: CAWSIATAQFF. In DNA, the CDR3 is TGTGCCTGGAGTATTGCAACTGCACAGTTCTTC.

V and J are TRBV19 and TRBJ2-2, with 10 bases matching TRBD1. Germline trimming cut 5 bases from V and 8 bases from J; bases unmatched to any gene: 11. The germline V gene encodes CDR1 LNHDA and CDR2 SQIVND (reference sequence). The length of the CDR3 is 16 residues. CDR3 sequence reads: CASSDRDRGRSGELFF. In DNA, the CDR3 is TGTGCCAGTAGTGACCGGGACAGGGGTCGGTCTGGGGAGCTGTTTTTT. Filled out from reference TRBV19 and TRBJ2-2, the complete variable domain reads DGGITQSPKYLFRKEGQNVTLSCEQNLNHDAMYWYRQDPGQGLRLIYYSQIVNDFQKGDIAEGYSVSREKKESFPLTVTSAQKNPTAFYLCASSDRDRGRSGELFFGEGSRLTVL.

This clonotype came up a few times. CDR3 region: CASLPPGARNTEAFF. The CDR3 DNA reads TGTGCCAGCCTCCCCCCAGGGGCCAGGAACACTGAAGCTTTCTTT. The chain joins TRBV7-9 to TRBJ1-1; maybe TRBD1 (6 bases). Germline loops: CDR1 SEHNR, CDR2 FQNEAQ (reference sequence). The CDR3 spans 15 residues. The ends were cut back, 8 bases at V and 1 base at J, with 17 bases in the middle.

The chain has TRBV2 and TRBJ2-1, with D uncertain. The germline V gene has CDR1 SNHLY and CDR2 FYNNEI. V shed 7 bases and J shed 0 bases, with 13 bases lying between them. The CDR3 consists of 15 residues. CDR3 nucleotides: TGTGCCAGCAACTCTCAACCTAGCTCCTACAATGAGCAGTTCTTC. Translating it yields CASNSQPSSYNEQFF.

This clonotype was seen ten or more times. The rearrangement uses TRBV7-2 and TRBJ2-6; D remains ambiguous. The germline V gene has CDR1 SGHTA and CDR2 FQGNSA. Deletions cut 1 base from V and 0 bases from J, with 7 bases between. The CDR3 is 16 residues long. This CDR3 is CASSLDLSSGANVLTF. CDR3 DNA: TGTGCCAGCAGCTTAGATCTTAGCTCTGGGGCCAACGTCCTGACTTTC.

The J gene is TRBJ2-7, the V gene TRBV19, with TRBD1 matching over 9 bases. The V gene end was trimmed by 8 bases and the J gene end by 3 bases; junction bases not matched to a gene: 2. Germline V gives CDR1 LNHDA, CDR2 SQIVND (reference sequence). The CDR3 runs to 12 residues. DNA for the CDR3: TGTGCCAGTGGACAGGGGTACTACGAGCAGTACTTC. This codes for CASGQGYYEQYF. Complete variable domain (other parts from reference TRBV19 and TRBJ2-7): DGGITQSPKYLFRKEGQNVTLSCEQNLNHDAMYWYRQDPGQGLRLIYYSQIVNDFQKGDIAEGYSVSREKKESFPLTVTSAQKNPTAFYLCASGQGYYEQYFGPGTRLTVT.

This clonotype was seen many times. The genes are TRBV7-9 and TRBJ2-7; 12 bases match TRBD2. The ends lost 6 bases at V and 0 bases at J; junction bases unmatched: 6. Germline loops: CDR1 SEHNR, CDR2 FQNEAQ (reference sequence). The CDR3 consists of 16 residues. In DNA form, the CDR3 reads TGTGCCAGCAGAGCCACTAGCGGGGGGACCTCCTACGAGCAGTACTTC. It codes for CASRATSGGTSYEQYF.

This clonotype came up many times. The chain employs TRBV5-1 and TRBJ2-7; D is unresolved. The CDR3 sequence is 15 residues long. In germline, CDR1 is SGHRS, CDR2 YFSETQ. The V end lost 0 bases, the J end lost 1 base, and 11 bases lay between the germline ends. CDR3 amino acids: CASSLEWSASYEQYF. For the CDR3, the DNA is TGCGCCAGCAGCTTGGAGTGGTCGGCATCCTACGAGCAGTACTTC.